One and the same sample provided the 3 T cell receptor beta chains below, sequenced in a study of blood T cells in healthy people across ages. Sample-barcoded 5' priming and a J-beta primer mix drove a second PCR of roughly 6 to 12 cycles. TCRdb analysed the 5' RACE reads with MiXCR anew, one entry per CDR3 protein. The sample records 600,000 to 1,000,000 distinct CDR3 sequences, 20% to 25% being singletons. This same sample was also taken into another study, of T cells of mothers and their children.

Sequencing input: blood. These receptors were collected from a boy younger than 18 in good health.

The rearrangement links TRBV29-1 to TRBJ2-1; TRBD2 matches at 12 bases. Trimming removed 7 bases from V and 5 bases from J; junction bases left unmatched: 9. The V gene's germline CDR1 is SQVTM and CDR2 ANQGSEA. The length of the CDR3 is 15 residues. The CDR3: CSGRLAGDQDNEQFF. The CDR3 DNA is TGCAGCGGGAGACTAGCGGGAGATCAAGACAATGAGCAGTTCTTC.

V is TRBV20-1 and J is TRBJ1-1, with no clear D. The germline gives CDR1 DFQATT, CDR2 SNEGSKA (reference sequence). This CDR3 has 15 residues. Trimming removed 0 bases at V and 0 bases at J, with 11 bases between. The CDR3 sequence is CSARDFHSLNTEAFF. As DNA, the CDR3 is TGCAGTGCTAGAGATTTTCACAGCCTGAACACTGAAGCTTTCTTT.

This rearrangement joins TRBV7-9 to TRBJ1-5; D ambiguous. The CDR3 covers 15 residues. V was pared by 8 bases and J by 2 bases, with 16 bases between. CDR1 is SEHNR, CDR2 FQNEAQ, per germline (reference sequence). CDR3 amino acids: CASGPSGSGNQPQHF. Here the CDR3 DNA reads TGTGCCAGCGGACCCTCGGGAAGCGGCAATCAGCCCCAGCATTTT.